This T cell receptor beta chain derives from a study of regulatory T cells in long-lasting Graves disease. At least ten counts were recorded for this clonotype. The antigen remains undetermined. The time point is: persistent/refractory GD, antithyroid drugs over 5 years with positive TRAb. The authors made the TCR library using RNA they extracted from PBMCs. V was shortened by 3 bases and J by 4 bases, with 6 bases between the two germline ends. From germline, CDR1 is GTSNPN and CDR2 SVGIG (reference sequence). The CDR3 runs to 11 residues. CDR3-region Arm-PCR and iRepertoire HTBI primers produced the TCR beta libraries. TCRdb analysed the multiplex PCR reads with MiXCR anew, one entry per CDR3 protein. The sample contains roughly 450,000 distinct CDR3 sequences, more than 20% of which appear only once. Regarding the study as a whole: Segments TRBV28, TRBJ1-2 and TRBJ2-5 showed preferential usage in persistent disease.

The chain has TRBV30 and TRBJ1-2; D gene unclear. The sample consisted of peripheral blood mononuclear cells (PBMCs), taken when the disease was refractory, from a patient treated with antithyroid drugs. This TCR was recovered from a female donor with Graves disease. The CDR3 region has the DNA TGTGCCTGGAGCATGGGCTATGGCTACACCTTC. Its translation is CAWSMGYGYTF.